Below, one T cell receptor (beta chain) is given with its context. This clonotype came up a few times. The antigen it binds to is not known. Per-nucleotide qualities are absent, and no much larger clonotype sits a single base away. The library was made by 5' RACE. Sequencing took place on an Illumina HiSeq 2000. A universal primer binding site was introduced by template switching, and a unique molecular identifier was present in the final cDNA, enabling accurate counting of TCR cDNA molecules. Specific primers in the conserved constant-segment region were used to synthesize first-strand cDNA for the TCR alpha and beta chains. Each cDNA library was double barcoded, with a SMART-Mk sample barcode plus Illumina barcodes, to control for contamination. TruSeq adapter sequences along with Illumina sample barcodes were introduced in two successive PCR steps. The Illumina HiSeq platform was used with custom primers to sequence TCR alpha and beta cDNA libraries. The study's processing was this. Unique molecular identifiers were extracted from raw reads with MiGEC, and CDR3 positions were determined with MiXCR. For each individual, recombination models were inferred using an EM algorithm with the repgenHMM and IGoR tools. Shared clonotype analysis was performed with the tcR package in R, normalizing sharing by the product of cloneset sizes. Out-of-frame nonproductive sequences were analyzed to study raw recombination free of thymic and clonal selection effects. TCRdb trimmed the raw reads at Q25, called clones with MiXCR and kept productive beta chains. Entries are consolidated by CDR3 protein sequence, retaining the most common genes and DNA. These V and J calls rely on TCRdb rather than the paper's analysis. This sample lists under 300,000 distinct CDR3 sequences; roughly 8.7% were detected once. Less than 4% of the sample is taken by the ten largest.

Clipping removes 5 bases from V and 0 bases from J, with 3 as the unmatched junction base count. The CDR3 runs 14 amino acids, cysteine and phenylalanine included. The kept DNA is CDR3 alone, 42 bases in frame from the first base. The CDR1 and CDR2 encoded by the germline V gene (reference sequence) are MNHEY and SMNVEV. The data are from a study of identical twins (dated by TCRdb to the mid-2010s). At the level of the whole study: The study deep-sequenced TCR alpha and beta repertoires from monozygotic twins, unrelated adults of various ages and cord blood to test whether fetal clonotypes persist. Replicate twin experiments were performed at different times using different library preparation protocols to rule out contamination.

Only healthy Caucasian donors were included. Three pairs of female monozygotic twins, all aged roughly 18 to 30 years, made up the twin cohort. CD4+ and CD8+ T cell populations were isolated with positive isolation kits from Invitrogen. Study-wide conclusions, independent of this receptor: Because the same donors could not be followed over many years, conclusions were based on cross-sectional statistical analysis. Compared with coincidental sharing between unrelated individuals, out-of-frame TCR alpha sequences shared between twins showed an excess of sequences with low generation probability. In beta out-of-frame sequences, excess twin sharing was weaker, because having fewer shared sequences lowered the signal-to-noise ratio. Abundant cord blood beta clonotypes had fewer insertions, young adult naive repertoires showed a similar but weaker trend, and memory repertoires showed no such trend. Zero-insertion analyses could be partly confounded by invariant T cells such as MAIT and iNKT, though diverse VJ usage argued against such confounding for most clonotypes. In monozygotic twins, recombination models systematically underestimated out-of-frame TCR alpha sharing, but the models matched the sharing seen between unrelated individuals.

The same sample was also studied in work on yellow fever vaccine responses in identical twins. The second investigation adds: According to the authors, in identical twins the way T cells responded to vaccination appeared partly convergent and partly personalized. In the study, vaccine-responding T cell clones were precisely tracked in identical twins.

The sequenced material came from CD8+ T cells sorted from blood. The clonotype comes from a woman aged 18-35 years in good health. This chain joins TRBV27 to TRBJ2-7; 8 middle bases align to TRBD1. The CDR3 has the sequence CASSLGQVSYEQYF. The DNA reads TGTGCCAGCAGTCTGGGACAGGTCTCCTACGAGCAGTACTTC.